This TCR beta chain stems from a study of T cell responses to AZD1222 COVID-19 vaccine. J lost 16 bases, V lost 4 bases, and 8 bases had no gene match. CDR3 size: 12 residues. Germline loops: CDR1 SGHRS, CDR2 YFSETQ. Generated by immunoSEQ multiplex PCR, the TCRdb table keeps only in-frame clones and is missing some. Of just over 150,000 clones in the sample, 85% to 95% were seen once. Pooling covered second doses at about 4 or about 12 weeks. Concerning this clone: Its specificity is not known.

The study, taken as a whole, reports: Spike-specific TCR breadth and depth rose after two AZD1222 doses. With dominance at 160-218 and 743-854, vaccine-associated CD4 TCRs spanned spike. Repertoires were obtained only post-peak T cell response.

The sequencing used peripheral blood, collected 28 days after the second AZD1222 dose. The receptor was isolated from an adult who received the AZD1222 COVID-19 vaccine. This chain links TRBV5-1 with TRBJ2-2, with TRBD1 identical over 9 bases. CDR3 protein: CASSTTGGLPFF. The CDR3, as DNA: TGCGCCAGCAGCACCACAGGGGGCCTGCCGTTTTTT. The whole variable domain, remainder taken from reference TRBV5-1 and TRBJ2-2, is KAGVTQTPRYLIKTRGQQVTLSCSPISGHRSVSWYQQTPGQGLQFLFEYFSETQRNKGNFPGRFSGRQFSNSRSEMNVSTLELGDSALYLCASSTTGGLPFFGEGSRLTVL.